What follows are 9 T cell receptor beta chains derived from one specimen sequenced in a study of blood T cell repertoires in COVID-19. Here immunoSEQ multiplex PCR was the method, and the copy in TCRdb shows in-frame clones only, minus some. The data hold fewer than 350,000 clones, with approximately 91% observed a single time. Sequences were obtained from PBMCs or T cells enriched from blood (not recorded which). The receptors were sampled from a woman in her 40s with acute COVID-19.

This sequence joins TRBV7-2 and TRBJ2-3; weak D call: TRBD2 (6 bases). Germline loops: CDR1 SGHTA, CDR2 FQGNSA. The V and J ends lost 6 bases and 3 bases respectively, with 16 bases between them. This CDR3 is 15 amino acids long. CDR3 nucleotide sequence: TGTGCCAGCAGACAACCGGGACTCGGAACAGATACGCAGTATTTT. Amino acid sequence: CASRQPGLGTDTQYF.

The chain has TRBV9 and TRBJ2-5, with 10 positions matching TRBD2. V lost 0 bases to trimming and J lost 4 bases; unmatched junction nucleotides: 3. The V gene's germline CDR1 is SGDLS and CDR2 YYNGEE. The CDR3 runs to 15 residues. CDR3 nucleotides: TGTGCCAGCAGCGTAGATCTAGCGGGAGTAGAGACCCAGTACTTC. Its translation: CASSVDLAGVETQYF. The full variable domain, its missing parts supplied by reference TRBV9 and TRBJ2-5, is DSGVTQTPKHLITATGQRVTLRCSPRSGDLSVYWYQQSLDQGLQFLIQYYNGEERAKGNILERFSAQQFPDLHSELNLSSLELGDSALYFCASSVDLAGVETQYFGPGTRLLVL.

V usage is TRBV27 and J usage is TRBJ2-1, with D possibly being TRBD2 (7 bases). The V gene's germline CDR1 is MNHEY and CDR2 SMNVEV (reference sequence). Trimming cost V 2 bases and J 8 bases, with 22 bases left between them. The CDR3 length is 17 residues. CDR3 amino acids: CASSLDRGAGSSDEQFF. For the CDR3, the DNA is TGTGCCAGCAGTTTAGACCGGGGGGCCGGGAGTTCCGATGAGCAGTTCTTC.

The chain employs TRBV11-2 and TRBJ2-7, with D possibly TRBD2 on 5 matching bases. Germline CDR1 reads SGHAT; CDR2 reads FQNNGV. CDR3 length: 12 amino acids. V was shortened by 6 bases and J by 5 bases, with 11 bases between the two germline ends. DNA for the CDR3: TGTGCCAGCAGATCCGGGAAGAACGAGCAGTACTTC. Protein: CASRSGKNEQYF.

The chain combines TRBV4-1 with TRBJ1-4; 11 positions match TRBD1. The germline V gene has CDR1 MGHRA and CDR2 YSYEKL. V was pared by 5 bases and J by 4 bases, with 3 bases of the junction left unmatched. This CDR3 is 15 amino acids long. In DNA, the CDR3 is TGCGCCAGCAGCGGGACAGGGGGGAATAATGAAAAACTGTTTTTT. It yields the protein CASSGTGGNNEKLFF.

The chain combines TRBV6-6 with TRBJ1-6; 9 bases fit TRBD1. Unmatched junction bases numbered 2, after V lost 0 bases and J lost 5 bases. Germline-derived CDR1 and CDR2 are MNHNY and SVGAGI (reference sequence). CDR3 length: 16 amino acids. The CDR3 here is CASSYSGQGHNSPLHF. The CDR3 region has the DNA TGTGCCAGCAGTTACTCGGGACAGGGTCATAATTCACCCCTCCACTTT.

This chain uses TRBV6-5 with TRBJ1-5; 7 bases line up with TRBD1. This CDR3 comprises 15 residues. The germline gives CDR1 MNHEY, CDR2 SVGAGI. J gave up 0 bases and V 8 bases, and 7 bases lay outside the gene matches. DNA for the CDR3: TGTGCCAGCCAAGGGACAGCAATTAGCAATCAGCCCCAGCATTTT. The encoded protein is CASQGTAISNQPQHF.

The rearrangement links TRBV19 to TRBJ1-1; a weak D match, TRBD1 (5 bases). CDR3 length: 17 residues. Trimming pared 7 bases from V and 0 bases from J, leaving 21 bases between. The germline CDR1 and CDR2 sequences are LNHDA and SQIVND (reference sequence). The CDR3 DNA sequence: TGTGCCAGTAACCGGGGGTTTCTCCTGGGGATGAACACTGAAGCTTTCTTT. Amino acid sequence: CASNRGFLLGMNTEAFF.

The chain links TRBV9 to TRBJ1-2; 12 bases are shared with TRBD1. The CDR3 spans 14 residues. In germline, CDR1 is SGDLS, CDR2 YYNGEE. The V gene end was trimmed by 5 bases and the J gene end by 9 bases; junction bases not matched to a gene: 8. The CDR3 sequence: CASRAGTGGASYTF. The CDR3 DNA follows: TGTGCCAGCAGGGCCGGGACAGGGGGCGCTAGCTACACCTTC.